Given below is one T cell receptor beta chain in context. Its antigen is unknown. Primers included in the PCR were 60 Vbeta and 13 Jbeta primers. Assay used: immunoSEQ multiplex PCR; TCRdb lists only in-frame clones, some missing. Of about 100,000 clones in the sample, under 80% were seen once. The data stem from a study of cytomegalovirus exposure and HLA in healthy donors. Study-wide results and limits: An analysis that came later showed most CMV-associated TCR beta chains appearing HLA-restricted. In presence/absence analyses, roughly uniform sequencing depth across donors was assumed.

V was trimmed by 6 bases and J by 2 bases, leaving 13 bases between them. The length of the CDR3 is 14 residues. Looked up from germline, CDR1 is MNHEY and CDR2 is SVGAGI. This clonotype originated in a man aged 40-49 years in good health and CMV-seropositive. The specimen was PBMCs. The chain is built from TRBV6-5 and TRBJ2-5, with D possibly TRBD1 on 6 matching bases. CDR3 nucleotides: TGTGCCAGCAGCCTCGACAGGAGGCAAGAGACCCAGTACTTC. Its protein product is CASSLDRRQETQYF.